Presented here are 11 T cell receptor beta chains from one specimen sequenced in a study of chemoradiotherapy in HPV16-positive cancers. Generated by immunoSEQ multiplex PCR, the TCRdb table keeps only in-frame clones and is missing some. The sample has 2,500 to 3,500 clones; about 80% are singletons. Here the sequenced sample was tumor tissue, taken from a patient who underwent chemoradiotherapy. The receptors were sampled from a human donor with HPV-associated anogenital cancer.

The chain links TRBV19 to TRBJ1-1; D unclear. The CDR3 loop spans 17 amino acids. Between the trimmed V and J ends, which lost 5 bases and 1 base, there was a span of 20 bases. Germline lookup yields CDR1 LNHDA and CDR2 SQIVND (reference sequence). The CDR3 region has the DNA TGTGCCAGTAGTCCCCGACGAGGGCGGGAAACGAACACTGAAGCTTTCTTT. Amino acids: CASSPRRGRETNTEAFF.

J is TRBJ1-2 and V is TRBV7-9; 9 bases agree with TRBD1. The germline gives CDR1 SEHNR, CDR2 FQNEAQ (reference sequence). With 5 bases clipped from V and 3 bases from J, the junction kept 10 bases outside the gene matches. The CDR3 sequence is 16 residues long. The CDR3 protein is CASSELGQGMDYGYTF. In DNA, the CDR3 is TGTGCCAGCAGCGAACTAGGACAGGGGATGGACTATGGCTACACCTTC.

V is TRBV4-2 and J is TRBJ2-2; 11 nucleotides match TRBD2. CDR1 is LGHNA and CDR2 is YNFKEQ in the germline V gene. This CDR3 region has 18 residues. The junction had 6 bases not matched to a gene; V was cut back by 3 bases and J by 0 bases. CDR3 coding DNA: TGTGCCAGCAGCCAGACGACTAGCGGGGCTCCGAACACCGGGGAGCTGTTTTTT. This translates into CASSQTTSGAPNTGELFF.

The V and J genes are TRBV7-2 and TRBJ2-6; no firm D call. V was clipped by 2 bases and J by 2 bases, with 7 bases between them. Per the germline V gene, CDR1 is SGHTA and CDR2 is FQGNSA. The CDR3 is made up of 15 amino acids. The CDR3 region has the DNA TGTGCCAGCAGCTTACAGGCTACTGGGGCCAACGTCCTGACTTTC. Residues: CASSLQATGANVLTF.

The chain couples TRBV28 to TRBJ1-5; 7 bases match TRBD1. Germline assignment: CDR1 MDHEN and CDR2 SYDVKM. This CDR3 comprises 14 residues. After removal of 11 bases from V and 0 bases from J, the junction contained 7 bases not matched to a gene. The chain's CDR3 is CASAGGYSNQPQHF. The DNA for the CDR3 is TGTGCCTCCGCAGGGGGGTATAGCAATCAGCCCCAGCATTTT.

This clone has just one count. The DNA of the CDR3 is TGTGCCAGCAGCTCTTCGTATGGCTACACCTTC. It is translated as CASSSSYGYTF. V usage is TRBV21-1 and J usage is TRBJ1-2. TRBV21-1 is given as a pseudogene. The CDR3 is 11 residues long.

The rearrangement uses TRBV10-2 and TRBJ2-3; 8 bases align to TRBD2. The germline V gene encodes CDR1 WSHSY and CDR2 SAAADI. The CDR3 runs to 16 residues. The V and J ends lost 6 bases and 2 bases, in that order; junction bases with no gene match: 10. The CDR3 DNA follows: TGCGCCAGCAGGAAGACTAGCGACCCCTTCACAGATACGCAGTATTTT. Translating gives CASRKTSDPFTDTQYF.

The CDR3 protein is CASSQGSGGRGETQYF. The DNA of the CDR3 is TGCGCCAGCAGCCAAGGATCCGGGGGGCGAGGAGAGACCCAGTACTTC. The chain uses TRBV4-1 and TRBJ2-5; TRBD2 might be the D (7 bases). Trimming removed 1 base from V and 4 bases from J, with 16 bases in between. The CDR3 loop spans 16 amino acids. The germline V gene encodes CDR1 MGHRA and CDR2 YSYEKL.

The chain carries TRBV21-1 and TRBJ2-1; TRBD1 was called by the table and not checked on the DNA. TRBV21-1 is recorded as a pseudogene. CDR3 length equals 20 residues. The CDR3 loop is CASSKNSRGIGRVGVNEQFF. The DNA of the CDR3 is TGTGCCAGCAGCAAAAACTCCCGTGGAATTGGCAGGGTTGGGGTCAATGAGCAGTTCTTC.

J is TRBJ1-2 and V is TRBV19; TRBD1 agrees at 8 bases. This CDR3 comprises 13 residues. CDR1 is LNHDA and CDR2 is SQIVND in the germline V gene (reference sequence). V lost 6 bases to trimming and J lost 13 bases; unmatched junction nucleotides: 13. The CDR3 sequence: CASSLTGTGRCTF. The CDR3 nucleotides are TGTGCCAGTAGCCTTACCGGGACAGGCCGTTGCACCTTC.

This chain uses TRBV9 with TRBJ2-6; D is ambiguous. V lost 1 base and J 3 bases, leaving 8 bases between the germline ends. The CDR3 has 15 amino acids. The germline CDR1 and CDR2 sequences are SGDLS and YYNGEE. CDR3 region: CASSVPGSGANVLTF. The CDR3 nucleotides read TGTGCCAGCAGCGTACCAGGAAGTGGGGCCAACGTCCTGACTTTC.